These T cell receptor beta chains were read from a single sample in a study of cytomegalovirus exposure and HLA in healthy donors. The protocol was immunoSEQ multiplex PCR, while the TCRdb copy is restricted to in-frame clones and leaves out a portion. Its clone listing holds around 76,000 clones. The sequenced sample consisted of PBMCs. These TCRs come from a woman aged 60 to 75 in good health and CMV-seronegative. The CDR3 runs from the conserved cysteine through the conserved F or W. A D gene is named only where the DNA matches it firmly.

d_call j_call v_call cdr3_nt cdr3_aa
- TRBJ1-1 TRBV29-1 TGCAGCGTTGATGGCCGGGACAACCGGTTAGCTTTCTTT CSVDGRDNRLAFF
TRBD1 TRBJ1-1 TRBV6-6 TGTGCCAGCAGCGAGGGGGCGGGAGCTTTCTTT CASSEGAGAFF
TRBD2 TRBJ2-2 TRBV7-2 TGTGCCAGCAGCTTAGTTAGCGGGAGGGCCGCCGGGGAGCTGTTTTTT CASSLVSGRAAGELFF
TRBD1 TRBJ2-7 TRBV5-1 TGCGCCAGCAGCTTGGCGGGACAGGATTACGAGCAGTACTTC CASSLAGQDYEQYF
- TRBJ1-2 TRBV28 TGTGCCAGCAGTTTAGCAGGGATCTCGACTTATGGCTACACCTTC CASSLAGISTYGYTF
TRBD1 TRBJ2-1 TRBV7-9 TGTGCCAGCAGCTTACGACAGGGGTTCAATGAGCAGTTCTTC CASSLRQGFNEQFF
TRBD1 TRBJ1-1 TRBV7-6 TGTGCCAGCAGCCAAGACAGGGGGCGAGGCACTGAAGCTTTCTTT CASSQDRGRGTEAFF
TRBD1 TRBJ1-2 TRBV6-4 TGTGCCAGCAGTGACTCCCGAAGGACAGGGGGTGGTGGCTACACCTTC CASSDSRRTGGGGYTF
- TRBJ1-3 TRBV10-3 TGTGCCATCAGTGGGACAGCGGGGCCCTCTGGAAACACCATATATTTT CAISGTAGPSGNTIYF
- TRBJ2-2 TRBV5-1 TGCGCCAGCAGGCCCCAGACTAACACCGGGGAGCTGTTTTTT CASRPQTNTGELFF
- TRBJ2-1 TRBV5-4 TGTGCCAGCAGCTCCCCCCTAGGTTCCTACAATGAGCAGTTCTTC CASSSPLGSYNEQFF
TRBD2 TRBJ2-3 TRBV7-9 TGTGCCAGCAGTCCGGGACTAGCGGGGATTATAGATACGCAGTATTTT CASSPGLAGIIDTQYF